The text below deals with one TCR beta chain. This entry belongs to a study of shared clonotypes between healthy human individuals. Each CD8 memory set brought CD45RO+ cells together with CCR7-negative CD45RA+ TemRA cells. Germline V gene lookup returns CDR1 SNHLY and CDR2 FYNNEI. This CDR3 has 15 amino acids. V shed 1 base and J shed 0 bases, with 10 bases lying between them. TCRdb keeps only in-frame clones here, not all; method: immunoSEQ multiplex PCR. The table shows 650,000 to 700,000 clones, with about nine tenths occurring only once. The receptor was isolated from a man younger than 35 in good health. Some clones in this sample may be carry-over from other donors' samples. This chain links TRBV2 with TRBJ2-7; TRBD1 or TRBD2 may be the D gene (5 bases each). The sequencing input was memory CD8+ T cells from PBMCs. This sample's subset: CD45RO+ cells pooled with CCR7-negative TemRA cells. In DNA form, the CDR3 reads TGTGCCAGCAGTGAAGTGGGGGTCCTCTCCTACGAGCAGTACTTC. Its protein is CASSEVGVLSYEQYF.